A single sample is the source of the 7 T cell receptor beta chains below, sequenced in a study of cytomegalovirus exposure and HLA in healthy donors. Clones were sequenced by immunoSEQ multiplex PCR, and TCRdb holds only the in-frame ones, with some missing. This table has about 56,000 clones, roughly 89% appearing once. The sample comprised PBMCs. Receptor source: a woman under 30 in good health and CMV-seronegative.

The chain combines TRBV2 with TRBJ2-7; 8 bases are a match to TRBD2. V trimming: 6 bases; J trimming: 5 bases; junction bases outside the gene matches: 3. CDR1 and CDR2 (germline): SNHLY, FYNNEI. The CDR3 consists of 12 residues. The DNA for the CDR3 is TGTGCCAGCAGCCTCGGGGGGGACGAGCAGTACTTC. It is translated as CASSLGGDEQYF.

CDR3: CAISDPSGRSYNEQFF. In DNA, the CDR3 is TGTGCCATCAGTGACCCTAGCGGGAGATCCTACAATGAGCAGTTCTTC. The chain joins TRBV10-3 to TRBJ2-1; 10 bases align to TRBD2. Germline V gives CDR1 ENHRY, CDR2 SYGVKD. The CDR3 has 16 amino acids. V lost 3 bases and J lost 1; bases outside the gene matches: 3.

The genes are TRBV7-2 and TRBJ2-1, with 7 bases fitting TRBD2. V lost 2 bases, J lost 5 bases, and 12 bases stayed unmatched. The CDR3 is made up of 17 amino acids. In germline, CDR1 is SGHTA, CDR2 FQGNSA. CDR3 nucleotide sequence: TGTGCCAGCAGCTTAAGGGCCGCTAGCGGAGTCCACAATGAGCAGTTCTTC. As protein: CASSLRAASGVHNEQFF.

Many counts were recorded for this clone. The rearrangement joins TRBV30 to TRBJ2-1, with D perhaps matching TRBD1 (5 bases). V lost 1 base and J lost 10, with 14 bases in between. Per the germline V gene, CDR1 is GTSNPN and CDR2 is SVGIG (reference sequence). The CDR3 totals 13 residues. Written as DNA, the CDR3 is TGTGCCTGGAGTGAGCTCCGTAGGGGCGAGCAGTTCTTC. Its translation: CAWSELRRGEQFF.

This chain uses TRBV19 with TRBJ1-2; D might be TRBD1 (5 bases). V was clipped by 8 bases and J by 4 bases, with 20 bases between them. Germline V gene sequence: CDR1 LNHDA, CDR2 SQIVND (reference sequence). The CDR3 consists of 15 residues. The CDR3 loop reads CASAVGGIGAYGYTF. The CDR3 region has the DNA TGTGCCAGTGCTGTGGGAGGTATTGGGGCCTATGGCTACACCTTC.

The gene calls are TRBV9 and TRBJ2-1; 8 nucleotides agree with TRBD2. With 4 bases clipped from V and 3 bases from J, the junction kept 9 bases outside the gene matches. CDR1 is SGDLS and CDR2 is YYNGEE in the germline V gene. The CDR3 has 16 amino acids. CDR3 nucleotide sequence: TGTGCCAGCAGCCCCCCCGGGACTAGTATCTACAATGAGCAGTTCTTC. Its protein product is CASSPPGTSIYNEQFF.

The gene calls are TRBV7-2 and TRBJ1-2; the match to TRBD1 covers 8 bases. The junction had 6 bases not matched to a gene; V was cut back by 1 base and J by 5 bases. Looked up from germline, CDR1 is SGHTA and CDR2 is FQGNSA. CDR3 length: 15 amino acids. For the CDR3, the DNA is TGTGCCAGCAGCTTAGACCGGACAGGGAAATATGGCTACACCTTC. Translation gives CASSLDRTGKYGYTF.